This T cell receptor beta chain came from a study of CD8 T cells in ankylosing spondylitis. Broader study findings: Matched synovial fluid from ankylosing spondylitis patients was reported to be enriched for disease-linked clones. Ankylosing spondylitis blood appeared to carry a characteristic TCR beta motif of roughly 8 highly homologous variants.

To note about this clonotype: The antigen remains unidentified.

TCRdb re-called the 5' RACE reads with MiXCR, one entry per CDR3 protein. The sample holds under 250,000 distinct CDR3 sequences, 7.3% seen once. V shed 8 bases, J shed 2 bases, and the junction held 3 bases outside the gene matches. Germline-derived CDR1 and CDR2 are MDHEN and SYDVKM. This CDR3 region has 13 residues. The sequenced material came from blood, either unsorted or a sorted T cell fraction (not recorded which). The chain employs TRBV28 and TRBJ2-5, with 9 bases lining up with TRBD1. This sequence was found in a male donor with ankylosing spondylitis. The CDR3 reads CASWGQGQETQYF. The CDR3 DNA is TGTGCCAGCTGGGGACAGGGACAAGAGACCCAGTACTTC.